The present T cell receptor beta chain was sequenced within a study of blood T cell repertoires in COVID-19. Study at large: The United States, Italy and Spain provided the acute and convalescent COVID-19 samples. The analysed material was cDNA or gDNA that came from T cells, B-cell-depleted T cells, or PBMCs.

Data came from immunoSEQ multiplex PCR; TCRdb stores just in-frame clones and leaves some out. The table has under 250,000 clones, roughly 90% seen once. V lost 5 bases to trimming and J lost 8 bases; unmatched junction nucleotides: 7. The CDR3 consists of 13 residues. Germline lookup yields CDR1 LNHDA and CDR2 SQIVND (reference sequence). The sequencing sample was made of peripheral blood. This TCR was sampled from a woman aged 55-70 years with acute or convalescent COVID-19. V gene TRBV19 combines with J gene TRBJ1-2; TRBD1 matches 8 bases. The CDR3 sequence is CASSSGQGRGYTF. The DNA of the CDR3 is TGTGCCAGTAGTTCCGGACAGGGTCGCGGCTACACCTTC.